The clone carrying this T cell receptor beta chain was seen just once. Time point of the sample: baseline, week 1 (first vaccination visit). The treatment: pre-vaccination baseline after standard-of-care therapy. Sequencing was performed with immunoSEQ multiplex PCR; in TCRdb, only in-frame clones are kept and a portion is missing. The repertoire includes under 35,000 clones, about nine tenths of them detected once, and around 5% sits in the top ten. This sample stems from a study of a mutant IDH1 vaccine in newly diagnosed glioma. Study at large: Those enrolled had earlier been treated with radiotherapy, temozolomide, or both, mostly both.

The germline V gene has CDR1 GTSNPN and CDR2 SVGIG (reference sequence). The V gene lost 5 bases and the J gene lost 4 bases, with 8 bases spanning the gap. The CDR3 is 11 amino acids. The receptor was derived from a woman in her thirties or forties with glioma. The input for sequencing was PBMCs, taken from a glioma patient treated with radiotherapy, temozolomide or both. This chain connects TRBV30 to TRBJ2-5, with D perhaps TRBD1 or TRBD2 (6 bases each). DNA of the CDR3: TGTGCCTGGGAGGGGGGAGAGACCCAGTACTTC. Translation gives CAWEGGETQYF. The whole variable domain, remainder taken from reference TRBV30 and TRBJ2-5, is SQTIHQWPATLVQPVGSPLSLECTVEGTSNPNLYWYRQAAGRGLQLLFYSVGIGQISSEVPQNLSASRPQDRQFILSSKKLLLSDSGFYLCAWEGGETQYFGPGTRLLVL.